This TCR beta chain was recovered during a study of blood T cell repertoires in COVID-19. Germline loops: CDR1 LNHDA, CDR2 SQIVND (reference sequence). CDR3 size: 13 residues. V was clipped by 5 bases and J by 13 bases, with 15 bases between them. Libraries were prepared by immunoSEQ multiplex PCR; TCRdb keeps only in-frame clonotypes and omits some of them. The data hold under 150,000 clones, with around 80% observed a single time. The clonotype originates from a man in his 70s with acute or convalescent COVID-19. V is TRBV19 and J is TRBJ1-6; tentatively, D is TRBD1 (5 bases). Specimen: peripheral blood. CDR3 sequence reads: CASSPLQVVPLHF. DNA for the CDR3: TGTGCCAGTAGTCCTTTACAGGTCGTGCCCCTCCACTTT.